This T cell receptor beta chain appears in the sequencing data of a study of T cells in Graves' hyperthyroidism and ophthalmopathy. This clonotype was seen more than once but under ten times. The V gene's germline CDR1 is MNHNY and CDR2 SVGAGI (reference sequence). Trimming pared 0 bases from V and 4 bases from J, leaving 12 bases between. The CDR3 runs to 16 residues. The source material, RNA transcripts, was used to amplify TCR beta CDR3 regions. First-round RT-PCR targeting the TCR CDR3 was performed with the HTBI primer set. TCRdb analysed the multiplex PCR reads with MiXCR anew, one entry per CDR3 protein. Of around 440,000 distinct CDR3 sequences detected, around a sixth appear once; the ten largest clones hold 12% to 15%.

V is TRBV6-6 and J is TRBJ2-2, with TRBD2 as a possible D gene (5 bases). The origin of this receptor is a woman aged 18-35 years with Graves' hyperthyroidism. Input material: blood. CDR3 region: CASSYSVGEGTGELFF. CDR3 nucleotides: TGTGCCAGCAGTTACTCGGTGGGAGAAGGCACCGGGGAGCTGTTTTTT.